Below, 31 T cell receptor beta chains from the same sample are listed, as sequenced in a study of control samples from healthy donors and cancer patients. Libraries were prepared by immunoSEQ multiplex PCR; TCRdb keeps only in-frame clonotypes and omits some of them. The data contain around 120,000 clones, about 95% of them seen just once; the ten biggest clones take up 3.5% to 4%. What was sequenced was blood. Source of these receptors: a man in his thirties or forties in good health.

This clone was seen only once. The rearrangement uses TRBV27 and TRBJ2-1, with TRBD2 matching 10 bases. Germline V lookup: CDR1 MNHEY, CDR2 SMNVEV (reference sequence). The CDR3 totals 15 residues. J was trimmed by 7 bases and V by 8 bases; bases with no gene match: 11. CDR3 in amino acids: CASAIGTSVQNEQFF. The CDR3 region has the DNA TGTGCCAGCGCGATTGGGACTAGCGTCCAAAATGAGCAGTTCTTC.

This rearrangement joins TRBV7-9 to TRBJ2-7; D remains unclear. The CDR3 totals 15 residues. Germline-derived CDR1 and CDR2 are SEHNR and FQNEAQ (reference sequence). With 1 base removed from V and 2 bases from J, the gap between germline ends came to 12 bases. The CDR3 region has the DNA TGTGCCAGCAGCTTAGGGGTACGGAGTCCCTACGAGCAGTACTTC. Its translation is CASSLGVRSPYEQYF. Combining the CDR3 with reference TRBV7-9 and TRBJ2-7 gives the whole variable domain DTGVSQNPRHKITKRGQNVTFRCDPISEHNRLYWYRQTLGQGPEFLTYFQNEAQLEKSRLLSDRFSAERPKGSFSTLEIQRTEQGDSAMYLCASSLGVRSPYEQYFGPGTRLTVT.

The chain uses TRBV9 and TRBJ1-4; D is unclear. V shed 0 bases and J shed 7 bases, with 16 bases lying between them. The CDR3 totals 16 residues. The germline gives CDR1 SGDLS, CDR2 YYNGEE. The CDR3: CASSVAAGGWGEKLFF. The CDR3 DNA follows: TGTGCCAGCAGCGTAGCTGCGGGAGGGTGGGGTGAAAAACTGTTTTTT.

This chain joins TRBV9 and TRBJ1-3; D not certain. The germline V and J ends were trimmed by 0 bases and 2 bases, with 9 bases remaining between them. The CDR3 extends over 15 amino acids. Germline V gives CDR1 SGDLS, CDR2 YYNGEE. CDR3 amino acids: CASSVDLNPGNTIYF. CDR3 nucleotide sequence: TGTGCCAGCAGCGTAGATTTGAATCCTGGAAACACCATATATTTT.

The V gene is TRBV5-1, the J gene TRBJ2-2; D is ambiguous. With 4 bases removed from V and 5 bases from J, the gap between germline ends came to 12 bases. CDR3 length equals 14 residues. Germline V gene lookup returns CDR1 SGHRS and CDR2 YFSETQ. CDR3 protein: CASSPKTATGELFF. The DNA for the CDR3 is TGCGCCAGCAGCCCGAAAACAGCGACCGGGGAGCTGTTTTTT.

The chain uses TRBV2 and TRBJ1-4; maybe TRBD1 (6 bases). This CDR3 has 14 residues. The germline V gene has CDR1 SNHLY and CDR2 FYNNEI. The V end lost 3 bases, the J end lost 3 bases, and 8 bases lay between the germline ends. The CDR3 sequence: CASSDRGANEKLFF. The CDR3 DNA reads TGTGCCAGCAGTGATAGGGGGGCTAATGAAAAACTGTTTTTT.

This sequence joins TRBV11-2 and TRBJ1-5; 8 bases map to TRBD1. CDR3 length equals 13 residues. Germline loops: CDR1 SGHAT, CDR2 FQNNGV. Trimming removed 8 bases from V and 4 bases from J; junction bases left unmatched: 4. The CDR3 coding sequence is TGTGCCAGCCGGGACAGGCTTAATCAGCCCCAGCATTTT. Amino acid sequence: CASRDRLNQPQHF.

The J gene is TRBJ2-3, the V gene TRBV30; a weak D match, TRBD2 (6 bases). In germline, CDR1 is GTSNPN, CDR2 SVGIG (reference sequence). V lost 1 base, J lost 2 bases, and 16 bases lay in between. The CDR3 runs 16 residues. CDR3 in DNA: TGTGCCTGGAGTGGGGGACTCGGGGCAAACACAGATACGCAGTATTTT. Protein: CAWSGGLGANTDTQYF.

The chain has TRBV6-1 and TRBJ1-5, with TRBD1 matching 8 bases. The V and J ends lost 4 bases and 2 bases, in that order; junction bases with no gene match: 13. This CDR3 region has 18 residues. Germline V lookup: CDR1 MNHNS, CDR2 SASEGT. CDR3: CASSAQGAGGEGNQPQHF. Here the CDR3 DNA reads TGTGCCAGCAGTGCTCAGGGAGCAGGGGGCGAGGGCAATCAGCCCCAGCATTTT.

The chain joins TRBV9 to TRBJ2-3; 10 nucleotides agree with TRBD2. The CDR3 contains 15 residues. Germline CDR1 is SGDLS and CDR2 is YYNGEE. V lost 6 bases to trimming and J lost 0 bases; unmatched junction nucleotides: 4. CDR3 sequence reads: CASNLLAGSTDTQYF. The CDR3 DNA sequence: TGTGCCAGCAACCTACTAGCGGGAAGCACAGATACGCAGTATTTT.

CDR3 amino acids: CSPGGNTEAFF. CDR3 nucleotides: TGCAGTCCAGGGGGGAACACTGAAGCTTTCTTT. The J gene is TRBJ1-1, the V gene TRBV20-1; 7 positions agree with TRBD1. V dropped 8 bases and J dropped 1; count of bases not matched to a gene: 1. CDR1 DFQATT and CDR2 SNEGSKA come from the germline V gene (reference sequence). The CDR3 spans 11 residues.

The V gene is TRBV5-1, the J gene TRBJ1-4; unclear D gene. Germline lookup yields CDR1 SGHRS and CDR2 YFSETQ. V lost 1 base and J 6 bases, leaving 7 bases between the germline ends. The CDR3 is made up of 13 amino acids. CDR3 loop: CASSLSGDEKLFF. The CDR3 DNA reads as TGCGCCAGCAGCTTGTCCGGGGATGAAAAACTGTTTTTT.

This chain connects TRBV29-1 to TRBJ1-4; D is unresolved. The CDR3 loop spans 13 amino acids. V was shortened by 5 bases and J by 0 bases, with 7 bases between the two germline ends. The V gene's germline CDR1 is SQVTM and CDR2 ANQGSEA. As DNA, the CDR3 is TGCAGCGTTACGGCCCCAACTAATGAAAAACTGTTTTTT. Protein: CSVTAPTNEKLFF.

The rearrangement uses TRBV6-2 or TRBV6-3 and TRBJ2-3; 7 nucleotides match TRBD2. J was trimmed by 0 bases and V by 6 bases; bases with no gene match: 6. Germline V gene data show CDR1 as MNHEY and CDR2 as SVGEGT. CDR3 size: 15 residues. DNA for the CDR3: TGTGCCAGCAGCGGAATCGGGGGGAGCACAGATACGCAGTATTTT. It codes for CASSGIGGSTDTQYF.

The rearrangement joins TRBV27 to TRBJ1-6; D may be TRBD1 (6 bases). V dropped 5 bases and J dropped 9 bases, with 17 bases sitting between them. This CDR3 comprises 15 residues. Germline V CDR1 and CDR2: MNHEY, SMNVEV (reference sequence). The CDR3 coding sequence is TGTGCCAGCAGTCCAAACCCTGGACAGTTTTCACCCCTCCACTTT. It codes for CASSPNPGQFSPLHF.

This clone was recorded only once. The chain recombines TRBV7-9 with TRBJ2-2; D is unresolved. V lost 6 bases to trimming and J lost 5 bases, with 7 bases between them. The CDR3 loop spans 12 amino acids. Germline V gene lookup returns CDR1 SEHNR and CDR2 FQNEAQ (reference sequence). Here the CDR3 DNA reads TGTGCCAGCAGGGAAGCGACCGGGGAGCTGTTTTTT. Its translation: CASREATGELFF.

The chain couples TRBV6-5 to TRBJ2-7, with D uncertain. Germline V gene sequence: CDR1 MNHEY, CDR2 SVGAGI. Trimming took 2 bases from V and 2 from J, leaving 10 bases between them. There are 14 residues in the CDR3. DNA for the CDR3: TGTGCCAGCAGTTACACGCGTAATACCTACGAGCAGTACTTC. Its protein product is CASSYTRNTYEQYF.

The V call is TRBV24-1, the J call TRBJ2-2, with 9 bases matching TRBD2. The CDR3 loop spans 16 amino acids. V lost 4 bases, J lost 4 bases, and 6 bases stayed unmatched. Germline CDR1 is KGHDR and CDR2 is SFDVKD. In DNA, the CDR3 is TGTGCCACCAGTGACCGGGGACTAGCCCCCACCGGGGAGCTGTTTTTT. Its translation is CATSDRGLAPTGELFF.

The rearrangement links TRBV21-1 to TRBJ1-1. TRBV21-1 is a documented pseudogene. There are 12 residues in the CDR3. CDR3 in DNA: TGTGCCAGCAGTAGGGCGGGCCCTGAAGCTTTCTTT. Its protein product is CASSRAGPEAFF.

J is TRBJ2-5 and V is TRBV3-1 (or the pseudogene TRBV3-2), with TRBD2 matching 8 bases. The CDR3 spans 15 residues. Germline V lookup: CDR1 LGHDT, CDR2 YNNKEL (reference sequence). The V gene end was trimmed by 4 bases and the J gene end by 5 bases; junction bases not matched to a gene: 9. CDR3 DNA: TGTGCCAGCAGCCCGCGGGGGGCCCGAATCGAGACCCAGTACTTC. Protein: CASSPRGARIETQYF.

CDR3 region: CAWSAGIDYEQYF. CDR3 DNA: TGTGCCTGGAGCGCCGGAATCGACTACGAGCAGTACTTC. The rearrangement uses TRBV30 and TRBJ2-7; D is ambiguous. The CDR3 has 13 residues. The germline V gene has CDR1 GTSNPN and CDR2 SVGIG (reference sequence). Trimming stripped 3 bases from V and 3 bases from J, with 12 bases between. Complete variable domain (other parts from reference TRBV30 and TRBJ2-7): SQTIHQWPATLVQPVGSPLSLECTVEGTSNPNLYWYRQAAGRGLQLLFYSVGIGQISSEVPQNLSASRPQDRQFILSSKKLLLSDSGFYLCAWSAGIDYEQYFGPGTRLTVT.

In DNA, the CDR3 is TGTGCCAGCAGGGGGCCCGCGTGGAACACCGGGGAGCTGTTTTTT. It translates to CASRGPAWNTGELFF. This rearrangement joins TRBV28 to TRBJ2-2, with D possibly being TRBD1 (5 bases). CDR3 length: 15 amino acids. The V end was cut by 6 bases, the J end by 1 base, with 12 bases between. Germline V lookup: CDR1 MDHEN, CDR2 SYDVKM.

In DNA, the CDR3 is TGTGCCAGCAGTTATTCGGGTTCTGGGCAGCCCCAGCATTTT. Protein sequence: CASSYSGSGQPQHF. The V gene is TRBV6-2 or TRBV6-3, the J gene TRBJ1-5; no firm D call. CDR3 size: 14 residues. CDR1 and CDR2 (germline): MNHEY, SVGEGT. V was pared by 3 bases and J by 7 bases, with 13 bases between.

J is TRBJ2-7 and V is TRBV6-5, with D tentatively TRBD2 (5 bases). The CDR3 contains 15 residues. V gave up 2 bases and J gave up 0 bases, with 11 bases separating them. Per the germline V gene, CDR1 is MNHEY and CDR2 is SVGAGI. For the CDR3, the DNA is TGTGCCAGCAGTTACAGGGATCGGGGCTCCTACGAGCAGTACTTC. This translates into CASSYRDRGSYEQYF.

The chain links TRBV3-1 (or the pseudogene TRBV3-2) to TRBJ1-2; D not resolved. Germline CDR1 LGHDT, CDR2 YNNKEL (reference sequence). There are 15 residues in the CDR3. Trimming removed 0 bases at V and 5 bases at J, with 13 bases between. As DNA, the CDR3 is TGTGCCAGCAGCCAAGATGGTCACAGAAAGTATGGCTACACCTTC. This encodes CASSQDGHRKYGYTF.

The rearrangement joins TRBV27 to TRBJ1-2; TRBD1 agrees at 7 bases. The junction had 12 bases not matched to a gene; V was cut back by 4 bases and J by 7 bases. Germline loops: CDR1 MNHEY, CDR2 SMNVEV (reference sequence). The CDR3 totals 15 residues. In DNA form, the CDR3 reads TGTGCCAGCAGTTCGCGACAGGGAGGTTATCGTGGCTACACCTTC. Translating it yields CASSSRQGGYRGYTF.

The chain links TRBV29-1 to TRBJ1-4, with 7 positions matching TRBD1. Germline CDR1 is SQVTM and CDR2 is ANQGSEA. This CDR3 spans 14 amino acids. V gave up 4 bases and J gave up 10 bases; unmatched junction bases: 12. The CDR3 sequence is CSVASDRAGGKLFF. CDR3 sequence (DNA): TGCAGCGTTGCCTCAGACAGGGCAGGGGGAAAACTGTTTTTT.

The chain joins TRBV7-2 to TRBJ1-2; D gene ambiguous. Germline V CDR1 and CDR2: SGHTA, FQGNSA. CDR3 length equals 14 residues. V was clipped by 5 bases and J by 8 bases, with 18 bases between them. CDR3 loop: CASSAPWAPGGYTF. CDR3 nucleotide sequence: TGTGCCAGCAGCGCACCTTGGGCCCCGGGGGGCTACACCTTC. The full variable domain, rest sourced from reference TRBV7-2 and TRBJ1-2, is GAGVSQSPSNKVTEKGKDVELRCDPISGHTALYWYRQSLGQGLEFLIYFQGNSAPDKSGLPSDRFSAERTGGSVSTLTIQRTQQEDSAVYLCASSAPWAPGGYTFGSGTRLTVV.

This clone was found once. The DNA for the CDR3 is TGTGCCAGCAGCCCCCTGACAGGGGGTTATGGCTACACCTTC. Translating it yields CASSPLTGGYGYTF. The V call is TRBV7-8, the J call TRBJ1-2; TRBD1 agrees at 9 bases. Per the germline V gene, CDR1 is SGHVS and CDR2 is FQNEAQ. With 5 bases clipped from V and 5 bases from J, the junction kept 6 bases outside the gene matches. The CDR3 contains 14 residues. Full variable domain (remainder filled in from reference TRBV7-8 and TRBJ1-2): GAGVSQSPRYKVAKRGQDVALRCDPISGHVSLFWYQQALGQGPEFLTYFQNEAQLDKSGLPSDRFFAERPEGSVSTLKIQRTQQEDSAVYLCASSPLTGGYGYTFGSGTRLTVV.

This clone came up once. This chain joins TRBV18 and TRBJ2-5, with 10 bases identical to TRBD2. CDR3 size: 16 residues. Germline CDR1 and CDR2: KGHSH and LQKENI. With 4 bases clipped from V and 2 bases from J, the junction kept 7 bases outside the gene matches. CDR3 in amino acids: CASSLRLAGVQETQYF. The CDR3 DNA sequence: TGTGCCAGCTCACTCCGACTAGCGGGTGTACAAGAGACCCAGTACTTC.

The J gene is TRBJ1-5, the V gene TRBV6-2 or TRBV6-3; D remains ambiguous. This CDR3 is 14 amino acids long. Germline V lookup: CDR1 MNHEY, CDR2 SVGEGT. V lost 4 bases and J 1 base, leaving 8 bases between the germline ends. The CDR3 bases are TGTGCCAGCAGTTTGATCGGGAGCAATCAGCCCCAGCATTTT. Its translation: CASSLIGSNQPQHF.